The rows below give T cell receptor beta chains drawn from one sample of a study of blood T cell repertoires in COVID-19. Sequencing was performed with immunoSEQ multiplex PCR; in TCRdb, only in-frame clones are kept and a portion is missing. The sample records around 110,000 clones, around nine tenths being singletons. Material for sequencing was peripheral blood. The receptors were sampled from a woman aged 25 to 45 with acute or convalescent COVID-19. Both conserved end residues are part of each CDR3. The order of the fields is D gene, clone size, V gene, J gene, CDR3 DNA, CDR3 protein. The D gene is left open where the match is weak. A clone size is listed for some rows: how often the clone was seen (once, few, many), or a class if it is expanded.

>-|-|TRBV10-3|TRBJ1-6
TGTGCCATCAGTGAGTTGGTTCAGGGGAATTCACCCCTCCACTTT
CAISELVQGNSPLHF
>-|-|TRBV6-2/TRBV6-3|TRBJ2-7
TGTGCCAGCAGTTATTTTCGGGCGGGCGAGCAGTACTTC
CASSYFRAGEQYF
>TRBD2|-|TRBV30|TRBJ2-4
TGTGCCTGGAGCCTCCTAGCGGGAAACATTCAGTACTTC
CAWSLLAGNIQYF
>TRBD2|-|TRBV4-1|TRBJ2-1
TGCGCCAGCAGCTCCGCGGGGGGAACCTACAATGAGCAGTTCTTC
CASSSAGGTYNEQFF
>-|few|TRBV19|TRBJ2-1
TGTGCCAGTAGTCCTGTTCGGGACTCCTACAATGAGCAGTTCTTC
CASSPVRDSYNEQFF
>-|once|TRBV5-6|TRBJ1-1
TGTGCCAGCAGCTTTTATTCGGGTGAAGCTTTCTTT
CASSFYSGEAFF
>TRBD1|-|TRBV19|TRBJ1-6
TGTGCCAGTAGTATAATCGGACAGGGTAGCTCCTATAATTCACCCCTCCACTTT
CASSIIGQGSSYNSPLHF
>-|-|TRBV3-1/TRBV3-2|TRBJ2-2
TGTGCCAGCAGCCAAGTTCAACACGTTAACGCCGGGGAGCTGTTTTTT
CASSQVQHVNAGELFF
>TRBD1|-|TRBV10-3|TRBJ2-7
TGTGCCATCAGTGAGTCGGGACAGGCTTACGAGCAGTACTTC
CAISESGQAYEQYF
>-|-|TRBV6-5|TRBJ2-7
TGTGCCAGCAGTTACCGGGGTCTGGCCCACGAGCAGTACTTC
CASSYRGLAHEQYF
>-|-|TRBV16|TRBJ1-1
TGTGCCAGCAGCCAAGGATGGGCCACTGAAGCTTTCTTT
CASSQGWATEAFF
>-|-|TRBV9|TRBJ1-5
TGTGCCAGCAGCGTAGGTCAAGAGAGTCAGCCCCAGCATTTT
CASSVGQESQPQHF
>-|once|TRBV5-1|TRBJ2-7
TGCGCCAGCAATCGGGGTACGGACTCCTACGAGCAGTACTTC
CASNRGTDSYEQYF
>TRBD2|-|TRBV11-2|TRBJ2-7
TGTGCCAGCAGCCGGGCCGTGGCTAGCGGGTACTACGAGCAGTACTTC
CASSRAVASGYYEQYF
>-|-|TRBV28|TRBJ2-4
TGTGCCAGCAGTTTCGGTCCAGGGCGGAACATTCAGTACTTC
CASSFGPGRNIQYF
>-|-|TRBV14|TRBJ2-7
TGTGCCAGCAGCCCCTTTAATCCCTACGAGCAGTACTTC
CASSPFNPYEQYF
>TRBD2|few|TRBV25-1|TRBJ2-7
TGTGCCAGCAGTGAGGCTAGCGGGGGGACCTACGAGCAGTACTTC
CASSEASGGTYEQYF
>TRBD1|-|TRBV11-3|TRBJ2-2
TGTGCCAGCGGACCGGGACAGGGGAACACCGGGGAGCTGTTTTTT
CASGPGQGNTGELFF
>TRBD1|-|TRBV3-1/TRBV3-2|TRBJ1-1
TGTGCCAGCAGCCAAGGGACAGGGACCTTTGGGGCTTTCTTT
CASSQGTGTFGAFF
>TRBD1|-|TRBV3-1/TRBV3-2|TRBJ1-2
TGTGCCAGCAGCCCCGGACAGGGGCGAAACTATGGCTACACCTTC
CASSPGQGRNYGYTF
>TRBD1|-|TRBV7-2|TRBJ2-1
TGTGCCAGCAGCTTAGACAGGGGTCGGGTGAATGAGCAGTTCTTC
CASSLDRGRVNEQFF
>-|-|TRBV7-6|TRBJ2-7
TGTGCCAGCAGCCACCAGGGCTCCAACGAGCAGTACTTC
CASSHQGSNEQYF
>-|few|TRBV5-4|TRBJ1-5
TGTGCCAGCAGCGGGGGGAGCAATCAGCCCCAGCATTTT
CASSGGSNQPQHF
>-|-|TRBV15|TRBJ2-2
TGTGCCACCAGCCGGCGGTCGGGGAACACCGGGGAGCTGTTTTTT
CATSRRSGNTGELFF
>-|-|TRBV24-1|TRBJ2-1
TGTGCCACCAGTGATGGGAGGACTGGGGTGTCCTACAATGAGCAGTTCTTC
CATSDGRTGVSYNEQFF
>-|-|TRBV6-5|TRBJ2-7
TGTGCCAGCAGCACTTGGACTACCTCCGGGTGGGAGCAGTACTTC
CASSTWTTSGWEQYF
>TRBD1|-|TRBV5-6|TRBJ1-1
TGTGCCAGCAGCTTTGGACAGGGGCGGCTTAGCGGGACTGAAGCTTTCTTT
CASSFGQGRLSGTEAFF
>TRBD1|-|TRBV28|TRBJ1-2
TGTGCCAGCAGTTTACAGGGGGCAAGAGGCTACACCTTC
CASSLQGARGYTF
>TRBD1|-|TRBV9|TRBJ1-2
TGTGCCAGCAGCGGCTACAGGGGGCGAGACTATGGCTACACCTTC
CASSGYRGRDYGYTF
>-|few|TRBV6-6|TRBJ1-2
TGTGCCAGCAACGGTAACTATGGCTACACCTTC
CASNGNYGYTF
>-|few|TRBV19|TRBJ1-1
TGTGCCAGTAGTATTCCGGGGAACACTGAAGCTTTCTTT
CASSIPGNTEAFF
>TRBD2|-|TRBV27|TRBJ2-1
TGTGCCAGCAGTCCCGGGACTAGCGGGGTGTACAATGAGCAGTTCTTC
CASSPGTSGVYNEQFF
>-|few|TRBV7-9|TRBJ1-6
TGTGCCAGCAGCTTGGAACAGTATAATTCACCCCTCCACTTT
CASSLEQYNSPLHF
>TRBD1|-|TRBV2|TRBJ2-3
TGTGCCAGCAGGGACCGACAGGGGGCTGGCACAGATACGCAGTATTTT
CASRDRQGAGTDTQYF
>-|once|TRBV6-5|TRBJ2-7
TGTGCCAGCAGGTCAGGGCTCGCAGGGTACGAGCAGTACTTC
CASRSGLAGYEQYF
>TRBD1|few|TRBV6-5|TRBJ1-6
TGTGCCAGCAGTTACACCTACAGGGGGGAAAATTCACCCCTCCACTTT
CASSYTYRGENSPLHF
>TRBD2|-|TRBV5-4|TRBJ2-3
TGTGCCAGCAGACCCGGGACTAGCGGGACCCGACTCACAGATACGCAGTATTTT
CASRPGTSGTRLTDTQYF
>TRBD2|-|TRBV6-2/TRBV6-3|TRBJ2-7
TGTGCCAGCAGTAATCCGGGACTAGCGGCCTACGAGCAGTACTTC
CASSNPGLAAYEQYF
>TRBD1|-|TRBV6-5|TRBJ1-4
TGTGCCAGCCGGCGACAGGGGGGGGGAAAACTGTTTTTT
CASRRQGGGKLFF
>-|-|TRBV7-2|TRBJ1-4
TGTGCCAGCAGCTTAGCGGGAGAGGAGAATGAAAAACTGTTTTTT
CASSLAGEENEKLFF
>-|once|TRBV6-5|TRBJ2-5
TGTGCCACCTCTCGGGAGACCCAGTACTTC
CATSRETQYF
>TRBD1|-|TRBV7-6|TRBJ2-1
TGTGCCAGCAGCTTAAGAACAGGGGCCCTTACCTCCTACAATGAGCAGTTCTTC
CASSLRTGALTSYNEQFF
>TRBD1|-|TRBV6-5|TRBJ1-6
TGTGCCAGCACCTTCACAGGGGGCGTCCCCACCCTCCACTTT
CASTFTGGVPTLHF
>-|-|TRBV9|TRBJ2-3
TGTGCCAGCAGCGTAGGGGGGGACACAGATACGCAGTATTTT
CASSVGGDTDTQYF
>TRBD1|-|TRBV30|TRBJ1-5
TGTGCCTGGAGTTCGACAGGGGCCTATCAGCCCCAGCATTTT
CAWSSTGAYQPQHF
>-|once|TRBV3-1/TRBV3-2|TRBJ1-3
TGTGCCAGCAGACAGGGTTCTGGAAACACCATATATTTT
CASRQGSGNTIYF